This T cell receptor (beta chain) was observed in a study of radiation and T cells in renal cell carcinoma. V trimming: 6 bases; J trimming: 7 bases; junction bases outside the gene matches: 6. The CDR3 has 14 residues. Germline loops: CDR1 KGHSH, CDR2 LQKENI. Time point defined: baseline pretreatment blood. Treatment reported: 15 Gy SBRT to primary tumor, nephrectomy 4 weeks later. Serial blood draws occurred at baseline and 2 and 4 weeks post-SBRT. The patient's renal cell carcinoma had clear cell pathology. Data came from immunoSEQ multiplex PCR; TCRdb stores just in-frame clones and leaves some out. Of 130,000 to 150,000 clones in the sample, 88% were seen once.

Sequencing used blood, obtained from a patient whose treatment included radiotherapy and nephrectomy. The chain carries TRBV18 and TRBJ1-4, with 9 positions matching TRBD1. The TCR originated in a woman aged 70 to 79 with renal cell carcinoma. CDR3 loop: CASSPGQGGEKLFF. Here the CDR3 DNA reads TGTGCCAGCTCGCCGGGACAGGGAGGTGAAAAACTGTTTTTT. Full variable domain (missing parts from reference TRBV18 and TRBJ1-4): NAGVMQNPRHLVRRRGQEARLRCSPMKGHSHVYWYRQLPEEGLKFMVYLQKENIIDESGMPKERFSAEFPKEGPSILRIQQVVRGDSAAYFCASSPGQGGEKLFFGSGTQLSVL.